This T cell receptor (beta chain) was documented in a study of blood T cell repertoires in COVID-19 (dated by TCRdb to about 2020). In terms of the full investigation: The collaborator samples originated in the United States, Italy and Spain and spanned the acute and convalescent phases of COVID-19. The material from the prospective study consisted of cDNA or gDNA derived from T cells, B-cell-depleted T cells, or PBMCs. Subjects who had been exposed to COVID-19, were actively infected with it, or had recovered from it provided the deeply sampled blood TCRbeta repertoires that made up the dataset. The repertoires were released in a freely available public database meant as a resource for research on the immune response to SARS-CoV-2. Samples were obtained from the ongoing ImmuneRACE study (first 160 participants) and from 1,000 to 1,500 subjects provided by 6 global collaborators. Nearly every sample came with metadata listing a de-identified subject ID, COVID-19 status, age in years and sex. HLA class I and class II types, where available, came from metadata supplied by the sample provider rather than from assay-based typing. On the study overall, not on this receptor specifically: Clinical and demographic metadata were provided uncurated, with the amount varying by source and participant.

TCRbeta CDR3 regions were amplified from genomic DNA using the immunoSEQ Assay, a bias-controlled multiplex PCR. The paper's data handling went like this. The number of nucleated cells in each sample was estimated from the amplification of reference gene primers within the assay. To quantify the absolute abundance of each unique TCRbeta CDR3 rearrangement, sequence reads were collapsed and filtered. For each sample, productive Simpson clonality was calculated as the square root of Simpson's diversity index over productive rearrangements. TCRdb obtained this table from immuneACCESS and retained in-frame rearrangements with V and J assigned. These tables miss some clones; where compared with another copy, unresolved V genes account for less than half of the shortfall, and the remainder is unexplained. The D gene and trimming were derived from the DNA, and the V and J assignments and clone size from that table. The sample yields just over 80,000 clones; around 88% were counted once. 0.95% to 1.5% of the sample is taken by the ten largest.

Details on this clone: Its antigen is currently not known. No much larger clonotype is one base removed from it; base qualities were not supplied.

Enrolling through a virtual design, the prospective study's participants ranged in age from roughly 18 to 95 years and lived across 20 to 25 United States geographic areas. In the prospective study, participants were assigned to cohorts based on the clinical history participants reported in a screening survey and a study questionnaire. Each participant in the prospective study had whole blood, serum and a nasopharyngeal or oropharyngeal swab collected by mobile phlebotomists. Additional blood draws and questionnaires over an approximately 2-month period could optionally be provided by prospective study participants. Before DNA extraction, prospective study blood samples were shipped either frozen or at room temperature. The CDR3, from cysteine to phenylalanine, totals 13 residues. CDR3 DNA is the only sequence kept; it has 39 bases, read in frame from the first base. From V the trimming removes 7 bases and from J it removes 7 bases, while the gene matches leave 4 bases of the junction unaccounted for. CDR1 MNHEY and CDR2 SMNVEV were looked up in the germline V gene (reference sequence).

Material: PBMCs or T cells enriched from blood (not recorded which). The clonotype comes from a woman between 45 and 65 years old with acute COVID-19. Recombination connected TRBV27 to TRBJ1-6; 7 bases in between match TRBD1. CDR3 region: CASTLQGNSPLHF. Here is the DNA: TGTGCCAGCACCCTACAGGGGAATTCACCCCTCCACTTT.